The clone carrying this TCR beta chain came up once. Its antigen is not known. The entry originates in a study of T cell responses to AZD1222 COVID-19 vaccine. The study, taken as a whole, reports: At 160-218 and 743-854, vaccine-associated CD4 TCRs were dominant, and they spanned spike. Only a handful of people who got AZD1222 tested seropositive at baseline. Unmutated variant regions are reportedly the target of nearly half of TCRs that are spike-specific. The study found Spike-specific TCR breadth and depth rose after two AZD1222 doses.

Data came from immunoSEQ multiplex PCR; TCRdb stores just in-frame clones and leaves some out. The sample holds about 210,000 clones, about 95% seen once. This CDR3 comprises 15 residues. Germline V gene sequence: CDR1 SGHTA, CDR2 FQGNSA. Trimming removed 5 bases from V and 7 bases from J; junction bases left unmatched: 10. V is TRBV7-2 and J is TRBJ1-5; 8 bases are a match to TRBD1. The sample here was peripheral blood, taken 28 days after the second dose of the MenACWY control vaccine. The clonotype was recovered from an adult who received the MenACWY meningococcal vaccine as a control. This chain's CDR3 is CASSRRTGTAQPQHF. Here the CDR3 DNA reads TGTGCCAGCAGCCGTAGGACAGGGACGGCCCAGCCCCAGCATTTT.